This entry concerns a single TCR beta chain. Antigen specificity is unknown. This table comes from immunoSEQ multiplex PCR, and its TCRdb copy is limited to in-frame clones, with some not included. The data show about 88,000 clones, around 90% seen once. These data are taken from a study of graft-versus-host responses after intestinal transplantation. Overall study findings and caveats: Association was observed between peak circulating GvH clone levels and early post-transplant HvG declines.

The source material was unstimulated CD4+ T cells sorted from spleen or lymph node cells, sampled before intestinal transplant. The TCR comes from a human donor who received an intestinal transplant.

Here the CDR3 reads CASSLWRGAQPQHF. The DNA of the CDR3 is TGTGCCAGCAGCTTGTGGAGGGGCGCTCAGCCCCAGCATTTT. The chain recombines TRBV5-8 with TRBJ1-5; TRBD1 is a possible D gene (5 bases). Trimming shortened V by 1 base and J by 6 bases, and 11 bases separated the two germline ends. This CDR3 spans 14 amino acids. CDR1 is SGHTS, CDR2 YDEGEE, per germline. Full variable domain (missing parts from reference TRBV5-8 and TRBJ1-5): EAGVTQSPTHLIKTRGQQATLRCSPISGHTSVYWYQQALGLGLQFLLWYDEGEERNRGNFPPRFSGRQFPNYSSELNVNALELEDSALYLCASSLWRGAQPQHFGDGTRLSIL.